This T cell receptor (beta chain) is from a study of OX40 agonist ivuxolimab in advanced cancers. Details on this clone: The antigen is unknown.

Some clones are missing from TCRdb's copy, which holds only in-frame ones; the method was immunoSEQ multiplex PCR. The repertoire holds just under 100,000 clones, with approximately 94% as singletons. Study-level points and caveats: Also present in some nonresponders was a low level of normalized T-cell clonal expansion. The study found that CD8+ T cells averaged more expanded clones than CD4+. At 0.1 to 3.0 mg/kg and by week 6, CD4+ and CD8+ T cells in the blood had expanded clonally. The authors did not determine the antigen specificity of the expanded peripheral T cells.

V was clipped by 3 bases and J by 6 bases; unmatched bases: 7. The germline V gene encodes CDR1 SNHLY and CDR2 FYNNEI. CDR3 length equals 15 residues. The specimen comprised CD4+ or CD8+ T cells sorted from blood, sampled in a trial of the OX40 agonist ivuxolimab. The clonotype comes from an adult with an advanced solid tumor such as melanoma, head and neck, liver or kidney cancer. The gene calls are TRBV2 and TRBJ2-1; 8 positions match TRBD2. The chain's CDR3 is CASSDLGLDVNEQFF. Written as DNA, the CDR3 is TGTGCCAGCAGTGACTTGGGACTAGATGTCAATGAGCAGTTCTTC.